This T cell receptor (beta chain) was sequenced for a study of cytomegalovirus exposure and HLA in healthy donors. The PCR made use of 60 Vbeta and 13 Jbeta primers. TCRdb's copy holds only in-frame clones and misses some; the assay was immunoSEQ multiplex PCR. The data contain about 120,000 clones, roughly 85% of them seen just once; the ten biggest clones take up about 3.9%. This CDR3 region has 13 residues. V gave up 6 bases and J gave up 7 bases, with 15 bases separating them. Germline CDR1 is MDHEN and CDR2 is SYDVKM. Study results and limitations: It was assumed in the presence/absence analyses that sequencing depth was roughly uniform across donors. A likely sequencing artifact accounted for one observed cluster of highly shared sequence variants. Some public TCRs appeared in many individuals, while most sequences were rare. A previous analysis found most TCR beta V segments productive roughly 87% or roughly 30% of the time.

As regards this clone: Antigen: not known.

The sequence came from a woman aged 40 to 55 in good health and CMV-seropositive. Sequencing input: PBMCs. J is TRBJ1-2 and V is TRBV28; D unresolved. The CDR3 nucleotides are TGTGCCAGCAGCCCGGAGGTTATGGGTGGCTACACCTTC. It codes for CASSPEVMGGYTF.